This T cell receptor beta chain comes out of a study of T-cell reconstitution after alpha-beta-depleted transplantation in children. Broader study findings: When one year had passed after transplant, most T-cell counts and diversity came from newly produced T cells. After transplant, at about two months, alpha-beta T cells were reportedly derived from several hundred expanded graft clones. High day-60 TCRbeta diversity in some patients came from surviving recipient T cells and thymic progenitors.

Comments on this clonotype: The antigen is undetermined.

Unique molecular identifiers featured in how the TCRbeta library was prepared. TCRdb re-called the PCR reads through MiXCR, storing one row per CDR3 protein. The sample holds about 16,000 distinct CDR3 sequences, 7.7% seen once. V was shortened by 1 base and J by 5 bases, with 14 bases between the two germline ends. The CDR3 contains 15 residues. Sequenced material: PBMCs, mostly from graft donor cells, taken 60 days after TCRalphabeta/CD19-depleted stem cell transplant. The chain recombines TRBV12-3 or TRBV12-4 with TRBJ2-5; no clear D. The sequence was collected from a boy under two years old who had a stem cell transplant for Wiskott-Aldrich syndrome, so the T cells may come from the graft donor. The CDR3 reads CASSLGAVVGETQYF. CDR3 sequence (DNA): TGTGCCAGCAGTTTAGGTGCGGTCGTGGGGGAGACCCAGTACTTC.